This TCR beta chain is drawn from a study of CD8+ T cells in alopecia areata. General study results and limits: Mice showed clearer TCR sharing than patients did, a gap that was possibly HLA-related.

Turning to this clone: Its matching antigen is unknown.

Germline V gene lookup returns CDR1 MNHNY and CDR2 SVGAGI (reference sequence). The CDR3 is made up of 14 amino acids. The V end lost 4 bases, the J end lost 2 bases, and 10 bases lay between the germline ends. Researchers took lesional scalp punch biopsies and peripheral blood from people who were alopecia areata patients. RNA extraction and reverse transcription yielded cDNA as sequencing template. Clones were sequenced by immunoSEQ multiplex PCR, and TCRdb holds only the in-frame ones, with some missing. This sample has around 50,000 clones, with around 96% found just once. Source: CD8+ T cells sorted from blood, taken at week 0. The chain has TRBV6-6 and TRBJ2-3; the D gene is possibly TRBD1 (5 bases). The clonotype originates from a human donor with alopecia areata. The chain's CDR3 is CASSFQGATDTQYF. CDR3 bases: TGTGCCAGCAGTTTTCAAGGGGCCACAGATACGCAGTATTTT.